The rows below give T cell receptor beta chains drawn from one sample of a study of T cells in Graves' hyperthyroidism and ophthalmopathy. From the multiplex PCR reads, TCRdb called clonotypes with MiXCR, one entry per CDR3 protein. The repertoire holds about 610,000 distinct CDR3 sequences, with more than 15% as singletons. The sequencing sample was made of blood. The receptors shown here come from a woman between 40 and 55 years old with Graves' ophthalmopathy. Both conserved end residues are part of each CDR3. Rows give clone size only sometimes, using once, few, many, or a class for an expanded clone.

CDR3: CASSLSPVGQFF
size: NA
V: TRBV10-2

CDR3: CSARGGTAYEQYF
size: many
V: TRBV20-1

CDR3: CSAGRTSGTYNEQFF
size: few
V: TRBV20-1

CDR3: CASSLGDNYEQYF
size: few
V: TRBV27

CDR3: CASSSTSPPTYEQYF
size: NA
V: TRBV18

CDR3: CSARGRTGELEEQYF
size: many
V: TRBV20-1

CDR3: CASSQGLRTITQETQYF
size: NA
V: TRBV7-2

CDR3: CASSFGSGVTEAFF
size: once
V: TRBV7-9

CDR3: CASSWSGQGTHNEQFF
size: NA
V: TRBV5-1

CDR3: CASSYQTGTGSYGYTF
size: many
V: TRBV6-1

CDR3: CAVVSFGETQYF
size: few
V: TRBV7-9

CDR3: CASSQTKGGLAEAFF
size: once
V: TRBV11-2

CDR3: CASSPLARGETQYF
size: many
V: TRBV11-1

CDR3: CSASSDRDYGYTF
size: few
V: TRBV20-1

CDR3: CASSTYRGTEQFF
size: many
V: TRBV7-2

CDR3: CASSSPDSNTEAFF
size: many
V: TRBV6-2/TRBV6-3

CDR3: CASSQEAGGVTDTQYF
size: many
V: TRBV3-1

CDR3: CASSPPDSFTQYF
size: many
V: TRBV7-3

CDR3: CSARDRRYNSPLHF
size: many
V: TRBV20-1

CDR3: CASSLIPRQETQYF
size: few
V: TRBV5-1

CDR3: CSARVQDSDYGYTF
size: few
V: TRBV20-1

CDR3: CASRTGFDGELFF
size: NA
V: TRBV12-3/TRBV12-4

CDR3: CASSCRAGNQPQHF
size: NA
V: TRBV10-1

CDR3: CASKGDLYGYTF
size: few
V: TRBV6-1

CDR3: CSASSTGEEKLFF
size: few
V: TRBV20-1